These T cell receptor beta chains were read from a single sample in a study of cytomegalovirus exposure and HLA in healthy donors. Measured with immunoSEQ multiplex PCR; TCRdb has only the in-frame clones, and not every one. The sample shows under 150,000 clones, about 77% of them seen only once. The material sequenced was PBMCs. The receptors stem from a woman aged 25 to 39 in good health and CMV-seropositive. The CDR3 runs from the conserved cysteine through the conserved F or W. A D gene is named only where the DNA matches it firmly. The size entry is marked missing in some rows and otherwise reads once, few, many or a size class.

TRBD1	TRBV30	-	TRBJ1-5	CAWSPTGNNQPQHF	TGTGCCTGGAGTCCGACAGGGAACAATCAGCCCCAGCATTTT
TRBD1	TRBV7-9	-	TRBJ1-4	CVSARTGMDEKLFF	TGTGTCAGCGCCAGGACAGGGATGGATGAAAAACTGTTTTTT
TRBD1	TRBV4-2	-	TRBJ1-5	CASSQDNRGFQPQHF	TGTGCCAGCAGCCAAGATAACAGGGGTTTTCAGCCCCAGCATTTT
-	TRBV19	-	TRBJ2-7	CASSNAGRREQYF	TGTGCCAGTAGTAACGCAGGGAGGCGCGAGCAGTACTTC
TRBD1	TRBV6-5	-	TRBJ2-7	CASSPGQGLYEQYF	TGTGCCAGCAGCCCGGGACAGGGTTTGTACGAGCAGTACTTC
-	TRBV7-3	once	TRBJ2-5	CASSLFGQQETQYF	TGTGCCAGCAGCTTATTTGGGCAGCAAGAGACCCAGTACTTC
TRBD2	TRBV7-9	-	TRBJ2-7	CASSFRLAEISYEQYF	TGTGCCAGCAGTTTTAGACTAGCGGAGATCTCCTACGAGCAGTACTTC
-	TRBV5-6	-	TRBJ2-7	CASSLTRGRGSYEQYF	TGTGCCAGCAGCCTCACACGTGGCCGAGGGAGCTACGAGCAGTACTTC
-	TRBV6-5	once	TRBJ1-2	CASSYSMRGAGYGYTF	TGTGCCAGCAGTTACTCGATGCGGGGAGCGGGCTATGGCTACACCTTC
-	TRBV5-1	-	TRBJ1-1	CASSLAIRELGEKTEAFF	TGCGCCAGCAGCTTGGCCATTAGGGAGCTCGGTGAAAAGACTGAAGCTTTCTTT
-	TRBV11-2	-	TRBJ2-3	CASSPVSTWRDSTDTQYF	TGTGCCAGCAGTCCTGTCTCAACGTGGCGGGATTCCACAGATACGCAGTATTTT
TRBD1	TRBV6-1	-	TRBJ1-6	CASSADRRNSPLHF	TGTGCCAGCAGTGCGGACAGGCGAAATTCACCCCTCCACTTT
TRBD1	TRBV7-2	-	TRBJ1-1	CASRPNRGGTEAFF	TGTGCCAGCAGACCAAACAGGGGTGGGACTGAAGCTTTCTTT
TRBD2	TRBV19	-	TRBJ2-1	CASSSASGRATPFF	TGTGCCAGTAGTAGTGCTAGCGGGAGGGCCACACCGTTCTTC
-	TRBV6-5	-	TRBJ1-2	CASSRQVDYGYTF	TGTGCCAGCAGTCGACAGGTGGACTATGGCTACACCTTC
TRBD1	TRBV30	-	TRBJ1-3	CAGRTGGNTIYF	TGTGCCGGACGGACAGGCGGAAACACCATATATTTT
TRBD1	TRBV10-3	-	TRBJ1-1	CAISERQGASEAFF	TGTGCCATCAGTGAAAGACAGGGGGCGAGTGAAGCTTTCTTT
-	TRBV5-1	-	TRBJ2-2	CASSLDPGTGELFF	TGCGCCAGCAGCTTGGATCCGGGCACCGGGGAGCTGTTTTTT
TRBD1	TRBV5-8	-	TRBJ1-2	CASSIPGGANYGYTF	TGTGCCAGCAGCATCCCAGGGGGCGCGAACTATGGCTACACCTTC
-	TRBV5-1	-	TRBJ2-7	CASSLGSGAYEQYF	TGCGCCAGCAGCTTGGGAAGCGGAGCCTACGAGCAGTACTTC